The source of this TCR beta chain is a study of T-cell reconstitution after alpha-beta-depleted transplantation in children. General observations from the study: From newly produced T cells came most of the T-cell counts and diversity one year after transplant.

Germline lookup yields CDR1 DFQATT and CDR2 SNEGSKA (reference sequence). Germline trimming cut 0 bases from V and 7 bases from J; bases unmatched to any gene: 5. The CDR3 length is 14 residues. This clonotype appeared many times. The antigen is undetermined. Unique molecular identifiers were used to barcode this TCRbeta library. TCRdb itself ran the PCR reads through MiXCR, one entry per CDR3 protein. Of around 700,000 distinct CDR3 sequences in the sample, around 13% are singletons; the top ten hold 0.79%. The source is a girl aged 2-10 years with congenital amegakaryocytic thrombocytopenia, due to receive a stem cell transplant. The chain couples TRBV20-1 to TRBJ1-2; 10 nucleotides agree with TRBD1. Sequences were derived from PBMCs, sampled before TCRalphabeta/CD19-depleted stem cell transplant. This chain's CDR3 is CSARETGGWGGYTF. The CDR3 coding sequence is TGCAGTGCTAGAGAGACAGGGGGCTGGGGTGGCTACACCTTC.